The 8 T cell receptor beta chains presented below share a single source sample, sequenced in a study of OX40 agonist ivuxolimab in advanced cancers. Clones were read by immunoSEQ multiplex PCR, and TCRdb kept only the in-frame ones, dropping some. Here the sample spans tens of thousands of clones, about nine tenths being singletons. The material sequenced was CD4+ or CD8+ T cells sorted from blood, taken in a trial of the OX40 agonist ivuxolimab. The receptors here all came from an adult with an advanced solid tumor such as melanoma, head and neck, liver or kidney cancer.

The chain employs TRBV6-5 and TRBJ2-7; TRBD2 aligns across 7 bases. Germline V gene sequence: CDR1 MNHEY, CDR2 SVGAGI. This CDR3 region has 15 residues. V trimming: 6 bases; J trimming: 1 base; junction bases outside the gene matches: 9. CDR3 amino acids: CASSVSGLPSYEQYF. The CDR3 bases are TGTGCCAGCAGCGTTTCGGGACTACCTTCCTACGAGCAGTACTTC.

The table lists this clone with a count of one. The genes are TRBV6-1 and TRBJ2-7; D might be TRBD1 (5 bases). The CDR3 extends over 14 amino acids. The V end lost 7 bases, the J end lost 4 bases, and 17 bases lay between the germline ends. Germline lookup yields CDR1 MNHNS and CDR2 SASEGT. The CDR3 spells CASKSDTQLYEQYF. Written as DNA, the CDR3 is TGTGCCAGCAAATCGGACACCCAACTTTACGAGCAGTACTTC.

The CDR3 nucleotides are TGCGCCAGCAGCCAGGCCACCGGGAGGGCCTCTTGGAATGAGCAGTTCTTC. Translating it yields CASSQATGRASWNEQFF. This chain connects TRBV4-1 to TRBJ2-1; 8 bases are shared with TRBD2. The V gene's germline CDR1 is MGHRA and CDR2 YSYEKL. With 3 bases clipped from V and 7 bases from J, the junction kept 14 bases outside the gene matches. The length of the CDR3 is 17 residues.

The chain is built from TRBV27 and TRBJ1-2, with 8 bases fitting TRBD1. Germline assignment: CDR1 MNHEY and CDR2 SMNVEV (reference sequence). V dropped 5 bases and J dropped 4; count of bases not matched to a gene: 9. The CDR3 covers 15 residues. The DNA of the CDR3 is TGTGCCAGCAGTAGGACCGCACAGGGGGGCTATGGCTACACCTTC. It encodes CASSRTAQGGYGYTF.

The chain is built from TRBV6-4 and TRBJ2-3; 8 bases are shared with TRBD2. Germline V gene data show CDR1 as MRHNA and CDR2 as SNTAGT. The CDR3 loop spans 15 amino acids. Trimming removed 8 bases from V and 2 bases from J; junction bases left unmatched: 9. The CDR3 DNA reads TGTGCCAGCGCTGAGGGGACTAGTAACACAGATACGCAGTATTTT. Translating it yields CASAEGTSNTDTQYF.

This clone has more than one count but fewer than ten. V gene TRBV19 combines with J gene TRBJ2-2; 14 positions match TRBD2. CDR1 and CDR2 from the germline V gene are LNHDA and SQIVND (reference sequence). After removal of 6 bases from V and 6 bases from J, the junction contained 3 bases not matched to a gene. This CDR3 has 15 residues. Here the CDR3 reads CASRGTSGSSGELFF. The CDR3 region has the DNA TGTGCCAGTAGAGGGACTAGCGGGAGCTCCGGGGAGCTGTTTTTT.

V usage is TRBV13 and J usage is TRBJ2-2; 8 bases fit TRBD1. The CDR3 covers 18 residues. Trimming removed 4 bases from V and 5 bases from J; junction bases left unmatched: 15. Germline assignment: CDR1 PRHDT and CDR2 FYEKMQ (reference sequence). CDR3 region: CASSSLPNVRGLTGELFF. The CDR3, as DNA: TGTGCCAGCAGCTCCCTTCCCAATGTCAGGGGGCTTACCGGGGAGCTGTTTTTT.

The count of this clone is one. CDR3 in amino acids: CASTISGLATNEQFF. CDR3 DNA sequence: TGTGCCAGCACCATATCGGGGCTAGCGACCAATGAGCAGTTCTTC. The chain uses TRBV28 and TRBJ2-1; tentatively, D is TRBD2 (6 bases). V was shortened by 7 bases and J by 6 bases, with 19 bases between the two germline ends. Germline CDR1 and CDR2: MDHEN and SYDVKM. This CDR3 has 15 residues.